The clone carrying this T cell receptor beta chain was observed many times. The target antigen is unknown. RNA transcripts yielded amplified TCR beta CDR3 regions. HTBI primers drove first-round RT-PCR of the TCR CDR3. In TCRdb, the multiplex PCR reads were re-called with MiXCR into one record per CDR3 protein. Of about 640,000 distinct CDR3 sequences listed, roughly 20% are singletons. Fresh 10 ml peripheral blood yielded PBMCs. The data derive from a study of T cells in Graves' hyperthyroidism and ophthalmopathy. Overall study context: Peripheral blood was secured at the point of initial diagnosis, before any treatment. Overall study results and limits: In the blood, most expanded thyroid clonotypes above 0.001 appeared as well.

Germline assignment: CDR1 MDHEN and CDR2 SYDVKM. The CDR3 consists of 13 residues. V was cut by 11 bases and J by 6 bases, with 19 bases left in between. The source material was blood. The chain links TRBV28 to TRBJ1-1; TRBD1 might be the D (6 bases). The clonotype originates from a young man with Graves' ophthalmopathy. The DNA of the CDR3 is TGTGCCGCTGGATGGGGGGGGCGACCTGAAGCTTTCTTT. Its protein product is CAAGWGGRPEAFF.